These 2 T cell receptor beta chains originate from one sample sequenced in a study of shared clonotypes between healthy human individuals. Profiling relied on immunoSEQ multiplex PCR, and the TCRdb table lists in-frame clones only, not all of them. The sample contains about 960,000 clones, 60% to 85% of which appear only once. Sample: memory CD4+ T cells sorted from blood. Sample subset: CD45RA-negative fraction. Source of these receptors: a man aged 18 to 29 in good health.

J is TRBJ1-5 and V is TRBV18; perhaps TRBD1 as D (6 bases). Germline CDR1 reads KGHSH; CDR2 reads LQKENI. The V and J ends lost 2 bases and 3 bases respectively, with 14 bases between them. The CDR3 has 16 residues. The CDR3, as DNA: TGTGCCAGCTCACCATATGAAGGACAGATCAATCAGCCCCAGCATTTT. Its protein is CASSPYEGQINQPQHF.

V is TRBV7-2 and J is TRBJ2-5; possible D gene TRBD1, 5 bases. Trimming took off 1 base at V and 2 bases at J, with 14 bases between the two ends. Germline lookup yields CDR1 SGHTA and CDR2 FQGNSA. This CDR3 region has 16 residues. The DNA for the CDR3 is TGTGCCAGCAGCTTAGTAGGCAGGGTGGTACAAGAGACCCAGTACTTC. It translates to CASSLVGRVVQETQYF.